This TCR beta chain was retrieved from a study of T cells in Graves' hyperthyroidism and ophthalmopathy (dated by TCRdb to the late 2010s). In the study overall: Peripheral blood was collected at initial diagnosis, before any treatment. To identify distinguishing TCR V-J signatures, a discovery cohort of 100 or so patients was used, comprising 43 with Graves' ophthalmopathy and some 60 with stable Graves' hyperthyroidism. In addition, the study compared T-cell repertoires in thyroid tissue and in blood from several Graves' hyperthyroidism patients. The paper describes TCR Vbeta CDR3 sequencing of 135 peripheral blood samples, made up of some 40 ophthalmopathy patients, roughly 80 hyperthyroidism patients and about 17 progressor patients. The 100 or so discovery patients were randomly divided into training and test sets at a 7:3 ratio. Prospective prediction of ophthalmopathy was tested in an independent validation cohort of 18 hyperthyroidism patients and around 16 patients who later progressed to ophthalmopathy. Once sampling was done, hyperthyroidism patients were given methimazole at a starting dose of 30 mg daily, whereas ophthalmopathy patients were given high-dose intravenous methylprednisolone.

Ophthalmopathy patients had moderately to severely active disease, with a Clinical Activity Score of 3 or more, a NOSPECS grade of 4 or more, and a disease duration of less than 3 months. The study excluded patients with uncontrolled infections, other autoimmune diseases, pregnancy or lactation. Diagnoses were based on clinical symptoms, serum thyroxine and TRAb, thyroid ultrasound and orbital computed tomography. PBMCs were separated from under 11 ml of fresh peripheral blood using Ficoll-Paque density gradient centrifugation. Total RNA was extracted with Trizol reagent, and quality was checked on an Agilent 2100 Bioanalyzer. Amplification of TCR beta CDR3 regions was carried out from RNA transcripts. A first-round RT-PCR of the TCR CDR3 used the HTBI primer set with the Qiagen OneStep RT-PCR kit. Libraries were constructed in a second round of multiplex PCR, after which size selection and purification were carried out. The libraries were sequenced on an Illumina HiSeq2000 using paired-end 100 bp reads. Processing in the source paper ran as follows. SOAPnuke was used to process the raw data, throwing out any read that contained adapters or uncalled bases, had a mean Phred below 15, or lacked an exact constant-primer or identifier match. COPE v1.2.5 was used to merge high-quality paired reads, and clonotypes were defined as unique nucleotide sequences. Clonotypes were aligned to IMGT TRBV, TRBD and TRBJ reference segments using MiTCR v1.1. Only V-J combinations with frequency above 0.0001, covering 99% to 99.2% of repertoires, were analysed. A TCS score was defined as the ratio between F50 (clonal expansion) and ExV (chaos), using BLOSUM62-based TCRdist between CDR3 peptides within each V-J. Welch's t-statistics and random forest reduced roughly 540 V-J features to 13, which were used in a naive Bayes classifier (R e1071). Starting from the raw public reads, TCRdb applied fastp trimming at Q25, assembled clones with MiXCR and retained in-frame beta chains. Rows with one shared CDR3 protein collapse into an entry with the most common genes and DNA. Here the V and J calls rest on TCRdb's processing, not on the authors' analysis. The sample table shows 310,000 or so distinct CDR3 sequences, and about 18% are seen once. The ten largest clones capture approximately 57% of the sample.

Concerning this clonotype itself: Its antigen is still unknown. At one end the junction does not follow the germline gene, possibly because of a read error.

The full study reports these points: No statistical method was used to fix the sample size in advance, and group allocation was not hidden from the investigators. In cross-validation, a model built on a 13 V-J signature told ophthalmopathy apart from stable hyperthyroidism with less than 90% sensitivity and 81% to 82% specificity, and in testing the same model reached 80%/75%. During validation, the model predicted progression to ophthalmopathy a median of about 5.9 months ahead of onset, with more than 55% sensitivity and 72% to 85% specificity. Most expanded thyroid clonotypes (frequency above 0.001) were also found in blood, which suggests that blood repertoires may mirror thyroid immune responses.

The sequence derives from a woman aged 55-70 years with Graves' ophthalmopathy. Specimen: blood.

This receptor has the CDR3 CSSSFERGRPYEQYF. The nucleotide sequence is given as TGTTCCAGCAGCTTCGAGCGGGGGCGTCCCTACGAGCAGTACTTC. Rearrangement joined TRBV7-2 to TRBJ2-7, with TRBD2 identical over 8 junction bases. Spanning cysteine to phenylalanine, the CDR3 consists of 15 amino acids. The read is trimmed to its CDR3 DNA, 45 bases read in frame from base 1. CDR1 is given as SGHTA and CDR2 as FQGNSA, both from the germline V gene. The variable domain in full, with residues beyond the CDR3 obtained from the reference TRBV7-2 and TRBJ2-7 genes, is GAGVSQSPSNKVTEKGKDVELRCDPISGHTALYWYRQSLGQGLEFLIYFQGNSAPDKSGLPSDRFSAERTGGSVSTLTIQRTQQEDSAVYLCSSSFERGRPYEQYFGPGTRLTVT.